This T cell receptor beta chain was identified during a study of CD8+ T cells in alopecia areata. General observations from the study: Compared with normal scalp, lesional scalp had higher clonality and more expanded CD8+ clones. There were also resident alphabeta T cells of normal skin sequenced in scalp samples. Unlike in mice, where it was clearer, TCR sharing across patients was less clear, possibly HLA-related.

cDNA reverse transcribed from extracted RNA served as the sequencing template. Generated by immunoSEQ multiplex PCR, the TCRdb table keeps only in-frame clones and is missing some. The sample holds roughly 100,000 clones, around 50% seen once. Turning to this clone: Its specificity is unknown. Other DNA sequences in this specimen translate into the identical CDR3.

Trimming left V 5 bases short and J 1 base short, with 11 bases between. The CDR3 is 14 amino acids. The germline CDR1 and CDR2 sequences are SEHNR and FQNEAQ (reference sequence). Sequenced: CD4+ T cells sorted from blood. The chain carries TRBV7-9 and TRBJ1-1, with D unresolved. The sequence was obtained from a human donor in good health. CDR3 amino acids: CASSPRGRNTEAFF. The CDR3 DNA is TGTGCCAGCAGCCCCAGAGGGAGGAACACTGAAGCTTTCTTT.